This entry lists 28 T cell receptor beta chains sequenced from one sample in a study of T cells in Graves' hyperthyroidism and ophthalmopathy. There were TCR beta CDR3 regions amplified from RNA transcripts. An initial round of RT-PCR targeting the TCR CDR3 relied on the HTBI primer set. One entry per CDR3 protein, called by TCRdb with MiXCR from the multiplex PCR reads. The sample includes 640,000 or so distinct CDR3 sequences, roughly 15% of them seen just once. Sequencing input: blood. These receptor sequences come from a woman aged 40 to 50 with Graves' ophthalmopathy.

This clonotype was seen repeatedly, ten times or more. The chain joins TRBV7-2 to TRBJ2-2; 7 nucleotides line up with TRBD2. The germline V gene encodes CDR1 SGHTA and CDR2 FQGNSA. Trimming removed 5 bases from V and 7 bases from J; junction bases left unmatched: 7. The CDR3 totals 14 residues. CDR3 sequence reads: CASSTSGRSGELFF. The CDR3 DNA reads as TGTGCCAGCAGCACCTCCGGGAGGAGCGGGGAGCTGTTTTTT.

Many counts were recorded for this clonotype. The chain carries TRBV30 and TRBJ2-4, with no clear D. With 4 bases removed from V and 0 bases from J, the gap between germline ends came to 10 bases. Germline V gives CDR1 GTSNPN, CDR2 SVGIG (reference sequence). This CDR3 region has 14 residues. The CDR3, as DNA: TGTGCCTGGACTGACGGGTTAGCCAAAAACATTCAGTACTTC. Its translation is CAWTDGLAKNIQYF.

This clonotype was observed many times. CDR3: CATWSPQGADQPQHF. The CDR3 coding sequence is TGTGCCACATGGAGTCCCCAGGGGGCTGATCAGCCCCAGCATTTT. V is TRBV10-3 and J is TRBJ1-5; 8 bases are a match to TRBD1. J was trimmed by 5 bases and V by 10 bases; bases with no gene match: 13. Germline values: CDR1 ENHRY, CDR2 SYGVKD. The CDR3 has 15 amino acids.

This clonotype showed up many times. The genes are TRBV2 and TRBJ2-7; 10 positions match TRBD1. Looked up from germline, CDR1 is SNHLY and CDR2 is FYNNEI. This CDR3 has 14 amino acids. V lost 10 bases to trimming and J lost 2 bases; unmatched junction nucleotides: 8. DNA of the CDR3: TGTGCCATTACCGGGACAGGGGACCCCTACGAGCAGTACTTC. Protein sequence: CAITGTGDPYEQYF.

This clonotype was observed many times. This sequence joins TRBV28 and TRBJ2-7, with 7 bases fitting TRBD1. This CDR3 is built from 14 residues. Unmatched junction bases numbered 4, after V lost 5 bases and J lost 0 bases. Germline CDR1 is MDHEN and CDR2 is SYDVKM. CDR3: CASSDRELSYEQYF. The CDR3 bases are TGTGCCAGCAGTGACAGGGAACTCTCCTACGAGCAGTACTTC.

This clonotype has at least ten counts. J is TRBJ1-1 and V is TRBV4-2, with D possibly being TRBD1 (5 bases). Germline CDR1 and CDR2: LGHNA and YNFKEQ. This CDR3 is 14 amino acids long. V dropped 4 bases and J dropped 3 bases, with 12 bases sitting between them. The CDR3 protein is CASSPADSYTEAFF. CDR3 coding DNA: TGTGCCAGCAGCCCCGCCGACAGTTACACTGAAGCTTTCTTT.

This clonotype was detected many times. The rearrangement uses TRBV14 and TRBJ1-1, with TRBD1 as a possible D gene (5 bases). The CDR3 loop spans 14 amino acids. V lost 1 base and J lost 4, with 10 bases in between. The germline V gene encodes CDR1 SGHDN and CDR2 FVKESK. CDR3 amino acids: CASSQVGGSTEAFF. The CDR3 DNA is TGTGCCAGCAGCCAAGTGGGGGGGAGCACTGAAGCTTTCTTT.

This clonotype was detected ten times or more. The gene calls are TRBV5-1 and TRBJ1-2; TRBD1 might be the D (6 bases). CDR3 length: 13 amino acids. V lost 1 base and J 4 bases, leaving 8 bases between the germline ends. Per the germline V gene, CDR1 is SGHRS and CDR2 is YFSETQ. The CDR3 DNA sequence: TGCGCCAGCAGCTTGAGGGGGGCCTATGGCTACACCTTC. Protein sequence: CASSLRGAYGYTF.

Ten or more counts support this clonotype. The chain joins TRBV5-1 to TRBJ2-2, with 8 bases lining up with TRBD1. CDR3 length: 16 amino acids. V shed 4 bases, J shed 6 bases, and the junction held 11 bases outside the gene matches. Germline V gene sequence: CDR1 SGHRS, CDR2 YFSETQ. The CDR3 nucleotides read TGCGCCAGCAGCCGCGGACAGGACAGGGCCCCCGGGGAGCTGTTTTTT. It codes for CASSRGQDRAPGELFF.

This clonotype was recorded many times. The gene calls are TRBV29-1 and TRBJ2-5; D is tentatively TRBD1 or TRBD2 (5 bases each). The CDR3 spans 14 residues. V was shortened by 4 bases and J by 5 bases, with 17 bases between the two germline ends. CDR1 SQVTM and CDR2 ANQGSEA come from the germline V gene. The DNA for the CDR3 is TGCAGCGTTGGACCCGGGACGGAAGGGGAGACCCAGTACTTC. Translating gives CSVGPGTEGETQYF.

This clonotype was seen only a few times. This rearrangement joins TRBV2 to TRBJ1-1, with D possibly matching TRBD1 (5 bases). The CDR3 totals 13 residues. V was shortened by 2 bases and J by 11 bases, with 15 bases between the two germline ends. The germline V gene has CDR1 SNHLY and CDR2 FYNNEI. The chain's CDR3 is CASSETGRDGAFF. The CDR3 DNA reads as TGTGCCAGCAGTGAAACCGGCAGGGACGGGGCTTTCTTT. Based on the CDR3 plus reference TRBV2 and TRBJ1-1, the full variable domain is EPEVTQTPSHQVTQMGQEVILRCVPISNHLYFYWYRQILGQKVEFLVSFYNNEISEKSEIFDDQFSVERPDGSNFTLKIRSTKLEDSAMYFCASSETGRDGAFFGQGTRLTVV.

At least ten counts were recorded for this clonotype. This CDR3 is CASSLRTGEARQPQHF. Written as DNA, the CDR3 is TGTGCCAGCAGTTTAAGGACAGGGGAGGCGAGGCAGCCCCAGCATTTT. The chain joins TRBV28 to TRBJ1-5, with 9 bases that match TRBD1. Germline V gene data show CDR1 as MDHEN and CDR2 as SYDVKM. This CDR3 is 16 amino acids long. Losses at the gene ends were 2 bases for V and 7 bases for J; bases not matched to a gene: 9.

This clonotype was seen many times. The V gene is TRBV28, the J gene TRBJ2-7; possible D gene TRBD2, 6 bases. Trimming removed 6 bases at V and 5 bases at J, with 23 bases between. The CDR3 is 16 amino acids. The germline gives CDR1 MDHEN, CDR2 SYDVKM. CDR3: CASRPQAAGPTDEQYF. In DNA, the CDR3 is TGTGCCAGCAGACCCCAAGCTGCGGGACCAACCGACGAGCAGTACTTC.

This chain uses TRBV7-2 with TRBJ1-6, with D possibly TRBD1 on 5 matching bases. The CDR3 has 18 residues. CDR1 and CDR2 from the germline V gene are SGHTA and FQGNSA. V was pared by 0 bases and J by 0 bases, with 12 bases between. As DNA, the CDR3 is TGTGCCAGCAGCTTAGCCCGGGACTTGAGCTCCTATAATTCACCCCTCCACTTT. This sequence encodes CASSLARDLSSYNSPLHF.

This clonotype was picked up many times. The V and J genes are TRBV11-2 and TRBJ2-7; 9 bases line up with TRBD2. The V gene end was trimmed by 1 base and the J gene end by 4 bases; junction bases not matched to a gene: 5. The CDR3 is 15 residues long. Germline V gene data show CDR1 as SGHAT and CDR2 as FQNNGV. The CDR3 region has the DNA TGTGCCAGCAGCTTAGGAGCTAGCGGGGAATACGAGCAGTACTTC. Residues: CASSLGASGEYEQYF.

This clonotype was recorded at least ten times. The rearrangement links TRBV12-3 or TRBV12-4 to TRBJ2-3; D gene uncertain. The CDR3 has 15 amino acids. The V gene lost 2 bases and the J gene lost 0 bases, with 9 bases spanning the gap. In DNA, the CDR3 is TGTGCCAGCAGTTTAACAGCGAGTAGCACAGATACGCAGTATTTT. This translates into CASSLTASSTDTQYF.

This clonotype was observed at least ten times. The rearrangement uses TRBV12-3 or TRBV12-4 and TRBJ1-1; D perhaps matches TRBD1 (6 bases). V shed 6 bases and J shed 3 bases, with 17 bases lying between them. The CDR3 loop spans 15 amino acids. CDR3 sequence: CASRVNRVADTEAFF. The DNA for the CDR3 is TGTGCCAGCAGAGTAAACAGGGTCGCCGACACTGAAGCTTTCTTT.

At least ten counts were recorded for this clonotype. The V gene is TRBV28, the J gene TRBJ2-7; 9 nucleotides match TRBD1. Losses at the gene ends were 7 bases for V and 1 base for J; bases not matched to a gene: 11. CDR3 length: 16 amino acids. The germline V gene encodes CDR1 MDHEN and CDR2 SYDVKM. The CDR3 DNA reads as TGTGCCAGCACCCCCTTAGTGGGACAGGGTTCCTACGAGCAGTACTTC. Translation: CASTPLVGQGSYEQYF.

This clonotype came up many times. This chain joins TRBV20-1 and TRBJ2-5; 14 bases align to TRBD2. The CDR3 totals 14 residues. Germline CDR1 DFQATT, CDR2 SNEGSKA (reference sequence). J was trimmed by 4 bases and V by 6 bases; bases with no gene match: 4. The CDR3 DNA is TGCAGTGCCCTCGGACTAGCGGGAGGAGAGACCCAGTACTTC. Protein: CSALGLAGGETQYF.

In its sample, this clonotype was seen a few times. The chain links TRBV20-1 to TRBJ2-1; 12 bases agree with TRBD2. Germline V gene data show CDR1 as DFQATT and CDR2 as SNEGSKA (reference sequence). The ends lost 0 bases at V and 6 bases at J; junction bases unmatched: 15. This CDR3 comprises 19 residues. The DNA of the CDR3 is TGCAGTGCTAGAGATGAGGCTAGCGGGAGGGTCCTTGGGTTCAATGAGCAGTTCTTC. Translation gives CSARDEASGRVLGFNEQFF.

This clonotype was found many times. This chain connects TRBV6-2 or TRBV6-3 to TRBJ2-2; D possibly corresponds to TRBD1 (5 bases). V lost 2 bases and J lost 7, with 17 bases in between. CDR1 and CDR2 from the germline V gene are MNHEY and SVGEGT. CDR3 length: 16 amino acids. CDR3 in amino acids: CASSYLSPGYGGELFF. As DNA, the CDR3 is TGTGCCAGCAGTTACCTCTCGCCAGGGTATGGCGGGGAGCTGTTTTTT.

This clonotype was found many times. The chain's CDR3 is CSVEDGSLEETQYF. In nucleotides, the CDR3 is TGCAGCGTTGAAGATGGGTCACTAGAAGAGACCCAGTACTTC. The gene calls are TRBV29-1 and TRBJ2-5, with a weak D call TRBD2 (5 bases). Trimming removed 0 bases from V and 3 bases from J, with 11 bases in between. The V gene's germline CDR1 is SQVTM and CDR2 ANQGSEA. The CDR3 contains 14 residues.

This clonotype was seen at least ten times. The chain uses TRBV6-1 and TRBJ1-3, with D uncertain. From germline, CDR1 is MNHNS and CDR2 SASEGT. This CDR3 spans 18 amino acids. V lost 1 base, J lost 0 bases, and 16 bases lay in between. CDR3 residues: CASSEDVFNGYSGNTIYF. CDR3 in DNA: TGTGCCAGCAGTGAAGATGTCTTTAACGGGTACTCTGGAAACACCATATATTTT.

This clonotype was counted at least ten times. CDR3 in DNA: TGCGCCAGCAGCCCGTCAGACTTAATGGGTTACGAGCAGTACTTC. Amino acids: CASSPSDLMGYEQYF. The chain carries TRBV5-1 and TRBJ2-7, with D uncertain. From germline, CDR1 is SGHRS and CDR2 YFSETQ. V was clipped by 4 bases and J by 4 bases, with 18 bases between them. The CDR3 has 15 amino acids. The whole variable domain, filled in from reference TRBV5-1 and TRBJ2-7, reads KAGVTQTPRYLIKTRGQQVTLSCSPISGHRSVSWYQQTPGQGLQFLFEYFSETQRNKGNFPGRFSGRQFSNSRSEMNVSTLELGDSALYLCASSPSDLMGYEQYFGPGTRLTVT.

The chain recombines TRBV11-1 with TRBJ2-7; D is uncertain. V dropped 4 bases and J dropped 7 bases, with 17 bases sitting between them. In germline, CDR1 is SGHAT, CDR2 FQDESV (reference sequence). This CDR3 is built from 14 residues. As DNA, the CDR3 is TGTGCCAGCAGCTGGGTCGGAGCTGTGGGGGAGCAGTACTTC. This translates into CASSWVGAVGEQYF.

Ten or more counts support this clonotype. The chain couples TRBV7-9 to TRBJ2-7; 9 nucleotides line up with TRBD1. The CDR3 runs 15 residues. Trimming at V came to 0 bases and at J to 5 bases, leaving 5 bases not matched to a gene. Germline V CDR1 and CDR2: SEHNR, FQNEAQ (reference sequence). As DNA, the CDR3 is TGTGCCAGCAGCTTAGCTTTGGGACAGGGCCACGAGCAGTACTTC. Protein sequence: CASSLALGQGHEQYF.

This sequence joins TRBV6-5 and TRBJ2-5; 9 bases agree with TRBD1. V trimming: 2 bases; J trimming: 4 bases; junction bases outside the gene matches: 2. The CDR3 is 14 residues long. Germline V lookup: CDR1 MNHEY, CDR2 SVGAGI. The CDR3 protein is CASSYRDRVETQYF. In nucleotides, the CDR3 is TGTGCCAGCAGTTACCGGGACAGGGTAGAGACCCAGTACTTC.

This clonotype was seen at least ten times. The rearrangement uses TRBV19 and TRBJ1-1, with 7 bases that match TRBD1. The CDR3 sequence is 14 residues long. The junction had 9 bases not matched to a gene; V was cut back by 7 bases and J by 4 bases. Germline V CDR1 and CDR2: LNHDA, SQIVND (reference sequence). CDR3 sequence: CASTPDRAGTEAFF. CDR3 coding DNA: TGTGCCAGTACCCCTGACAGGGCGGGCACTGAAGCTTTCTTT.